This is a list of T cell receptor beta chains from one sample in a study of read filtering for tumor transcriptome and immune sequencing. TCRdb processed the reads anew with MiXCR; each CDR3 protein has one entry. The table includes fewer than 30,000 distinct CDR3 sequences, approximately 15% detected once. Sequencing input: a population of CD138-negative cells sorted from bone marrow. All receptors derive from a donor aged 40 or older with multiple myeloma. Each CDR3 is given with its conserved first and last residue. The D gene is left open where the match is weak. Clone size, where shown, is once, few, many, or a class for clones that have expanded.

d_call j_call v_call clone_size cdr3_nt cdr3_aa
TRBD1 TRBJ2-1 TRBV6-5 many TGTGCCAGCAGTCTTGGGACAGCCAGGGATGAGCAGTTCTTC CASSLGTARDEQFF
- TRBJ2-7 TRBV20-1 many TGCAGTGCTAGAGATCCCGGCAGGTCCTACGAGCAGTACTTC CSARDPGRSYEQYF
TRBD2 TRBJ2-5 TRBV6-1 many TGTGCCAGCAGTAAAAAGACAGGGGGGACTAGCGGGAGGAGGGGGATTGAGACCCAGTACTTC CASSKKTGGTSGRRGIETQYF
- TRBJ2-2 TRBV20-1 many TGCAGTGCTAGAGTTGCCGGGTCGAACACCGGGGAGCTGTTTTTT CSARVAGSNTGELFF
- TRBJ2-2 TRBV6-4 - TGTGCCAGCAGTGACAGGGCGGAGGACGGGGAGCTGTTTTTT CASSDRAEDGELFF
TRBD2 TRBJ2-7 TRBV29-1 many TGCAGCGTTGAGACTAGCGGAACCTACGAGCAGTACTTC CSVETSGTYEQYF
- TRBJ2-5 TRBV7-3 many TGTGCCAGCAGCTTGGGGCAGAGAGAGACCCAGTACTTC CASSLGQRETQYF
- TRBJ2-7 TRBV20-1 many TGCAGTGCTAGCGGCAGGGGAAAAGGGGAGCAGTACTTC CSASGRGKGEQYF
- TRBJ2-3 TRBV5-1 - TGCGCCAGCAGCCCCCGCGGGACTGGAAGCACAGATACGCAGTATTTT CASSPRGTGSTDTQYF
- TRBJ2-3 TRBV5-1 many TGCGCCAGCAGCGTTGACTTTAGCACAGATACGCAGTATTTT CASSVDFSTDTQYF
- TRBJ2-5 TRBV18 many TGTGCCAGCTCACCGTTTGACCACCGGGTCGGGGAGACCCAGTACTTC CASSPFDHRVGETQYF
TRBD2 TRBJ2-7 TRBV20-1 medium-sized TGCAGTGTAGCGGGGCGTTACGAGCAGTACTTC CSVAGRYEQYF
- TRBJ2-2 TRBV5-1 many TGCGCCAGCAGCTTGGAGGGGACATCGAACACCGGGGAGCTGTTTTTT CASSLEGTSNTGELFF
TRBD1 TRBJ2-4 TRBV7-9 many TGTGCCAGCAGCTACGTGACAGGGGTGAACAAAAACATTCAGTACTTC CASSYVTGVNKNIQYF
TRBD2 TRBJ2-5 TRBV11-2 many TGTGCCAGCAGCTCAATCCTCGGGACTAGCTCGGAGACCCAGTACTTC CASSSILGTSSETQYF
- TRBJ2-1 TRBV11-2 many TGTGCCAGCAGCTTAATCCCAGAGTACAATGAGCAGTTCTTC CASSLIPEYNEQFF
- TRBJ2-5 TRBV11-2 many TGTGCCAGCAGCTTAGACAGGACTTTTCAAGAGACCCAGTACTTC CASSLDRTFQETQYF
- TRBJ2-7 TRBV6-5 many TGTGCCAGCAGTCAGGACCAGCCCTCCTACGAGCAGTACTTC CASSQDQPSYEQYF
TRBD2 TRBJ2-7 TRBV9 many TGTGCCAGCAGCCCCGGGACTAGCGGCTACGAGCAGTACTTC CASSPGTSGYEQYF
- TRBJ1-2 TRBV3-1 many TGTGCCAGCAGCCAAAAGGACCGAAACTATGGCTACACCTTC CASSQKDRNYGYTF
- TRBJ1-1 TRBV18 many TGTGCCAGCTCACCACCGTCCAGAGCTGAAGCTTTCTTT CASSPPSRAEAFF
TRBD2 TRBJ2-1 TRBV19 medium-sized TGTGCCAGTAGTTCCGGGACTAGCGGGAGCCCACGATTC CASSSGTSGSPRF
TRBD1 TRBJ1-5 TRBV6-2/TRBV6-3 many TGTGCCAGCAGTTACTCGCAGGGGGCTGGCAATCAGCCCCAGCATTTT CASSYSQGAGNQPQHF
TRBD2 TRBJ2-3 TRBV4-2 medium-sized TGTGCCAGCAGCCCAACCCCGGGACTAGCGGGAGGGTTCGGCACAGATACGCAGTATTTT CASSPTPGLAGGFGTDTQYF
TRBD2 TRBJ2-3 TRBV3-1 many TGTGCCAGCAGCCCTAGCGGGAGTGGAGGAGATACGCAGTATTTT CASSPSGSGGDTQYF